The 31 T cell receptor beta chains listed next were all sequenced from one sample in a study of CXCR3-negative and CXCR3-positive naive CD8 T cells. Libraries were UMI-labeled 5' RACE TRB cDNA. No DNA is given; TCRdb re-called the 5' RACE reads and lists each CDR3 protein once. This table holds 30,000 to 40,000 distinct CDR3 sequences. Sample: memory CD8+ T cells from blood. Receptors originate from a human donor in good health. Some clones in this sample may be carry-over from other donors' samples.

The genes are TRBV11-1 and TRBJ2-5; TCRdb's D call, TRBD1, is unchecked because there is no DNA. CDR3 length: 16 amino acids. Germline CDR1 and CDR2: SGHAT and FQDESV (reference sequence). The CDR3 is CASTGSGTERKETKYF.

CDR3 sequence reads: CASPRASGPYEQYF. The chain carries TRBV12-3 or TRBV12-4 and TRBJ2-7; with no DNA, the TCRdb D assignment of TRBD2 cannot be verified. CDR3 length: 14 amino acids.

The CDR3 here is CASSQDEGMNTEAFF. This chain uses TRBV3-1 with TRBJ1-1. The germline V gene has CDR1 LGHDT and CDR2 YNNKEL (reference sequence). The CDR3 totals 15 residues.

The chain combines TRBV7-9 with TRBJ2-7; TCRdb returns TRBD1, unconfirmable since there is no DNA. Germline V lookup: CDR1 SEHNR, CDR2 FQNEAQ (reference sequence). This CDR3 region has 14 residues. This CDR3 reads CASSLGRGVYEQYF.

V and J are TRBV28 and TRBJ2-7; TCRdb outputs TRBD1, but without DNA this stays unchecked. Germline CDR1 MDHEN, CDR2 SYDVKM. The CDR3 loop spans 15 amino acids. Here the CDR3 reads CASSSTQGLSYEQYF.

CDR3 loop: CASSQGLSLGGGRETQYF. The genes are TRBV4-1 and TRBJ2-5; the TCRdb D gene call, TRBD2, has no DNA to confirm it. The CDR3 contains 18 residues. Per germline, CDR1 MGHRA and CDR2 YSYEKL.

The chain carries TRBV6-5 and TRBJ2-7; TCRdb outputs TRBD2, but without DNA this stays unchecked. The CDR3 is 14 residues long. Germline V gene lookup returns CDR1 MNHEY and CDR2 SVGAGI. The CDR3 loop is CASSSSGTLLEQYF.

The J gene is TRBJ1-6, the V gene TRBV4-1. The CDR3 spans 15 residues. Germline CDR1 is MGHRA and CDR2 is YSYEKL. CDR3 amino acids: CASSLEGSYNSPLHF.

The rearrangement uses TRBV24-1 and TRBJ2-2. Germline values: CDR1 KGHDR, CDR2 SFDVKD. This CDR3 contains 14 residues. The CDR3 region is CATGKVGNTGELFF.

This clonotype is identified as medium-sized from frequency. This chain joins TRBV6-4 and TRBJ2-2; TCRdb outputs TRBD2, but without DNA this stays unchecked. Germline CDR1 MRHNA, CDR2 SNTAGT. The length of the CDR3 is 15 residues. CDR3 region: CASSEVAANTGELFF.

The chain joins TRBV4-3 to TRBJ2-7; TCRdb picks TRBD1, but there is no DNA to check that call. The CDR3 runs to 15 residues. Germline-derived CDR1 and CDR2 are LGHNA and YSLEER. The chain's CDR3 is CASSPTGRGIYEQYF.

This rearrangement joins TRBV9 to TRBJ1-5; TCRdb returns TRBD1, unconfirmable since there is no DNA. CDR3 length: 15 amino acids. Germline V lookup: CDR1 SGDLS, CDR2 YYNGEE. The CDR3 spells CASSVGGIGNQPQHF.

CDR3 residues: CASSQSRTGVYNEQFF. The chain links TRBV3-1 to TRBJ2-1; TCRdb reports TRBD1, a call that lacks DNA to check it against. This CDR3 has 16 residues. The V gene's germline CDR1 is LGHDT and CDR2 YNNKEL (reference sequence).

The rearrangement joins TRBV13 to TRBJ2-1; TCRdb picks TRBD2, but there is no DNA to check that call. The CDR3 consists of 17 residues. The germline CDR1 and CDR2 sequences are PRHDT and FYEKMQ (reference sequence). CDR3 in amino acids: CASSLSPGLAAYNEQFF.

V is TRBV28 and J is TRBJ1-2. The length of the CDR3 is 13 residues. CDR1 MDHEN and CDR2 SYDVKM come from the germline V gene. The CDR3 here is CASLGAQLYGYTF.

The V call is TRBV5-1, the J call TRBJ2-3; with no DNA, the TCRdb D assignment of TRBD1 cannot be verified. Germline V lookup: CDR1 SGHRS, CDR2 YFSETQ. The CDR3 covers 19 residues. The CDR3 here is CASSSQRLSPWGAPDTQYF.

The rearrangement links TRBV5-1 to TRBJ1-2. The germline CDR1 and CDR2 sequences are SGHRS and YFSETQ. This CDR3 spans 14 amino acids. The CDR3 sequence is CASSEATALYGYTF.

The chain has TRBV4-1 and TRBJ2-7; lacking DNA, the TRBD2 call made by TCRdb goes unchecked. Germline V gene lookup returns CDR1 MGHRA and CDR2 YSYEKL. The CDR3 has 14 amino acids. The chain's CDR3 is CASSQVEGPYEQYF.

The V call is TRBV4-2, the J call TRBJ1-1; as DNA is missing, the TRBD1 call by TCRdb cannot be tested. Germline CDR1 LGHNA, CDR2 YNFKEQ. CDR3 length: 15 residues. This CDR3 is CASSQEKTGQVEAFF.

This chain uses TRBV3-1 with TRBJ2-7. Germline lookup yields CDR1 LGHDT and CDR2 YNNKEL (reference sequence). This CDR3 comprises 13 residues. This CDR3 reads CASATEGTYEQYF.

V usage is TRBV6-5 and J usage is TRBJ2-7; TCRdb lists TRBD1, though no DNA is available to test this call. The CDR3 length is 11 residues. Germline V gene lookup returns CDR1 MNHEY and CDR2 SVGAGI. CDR3 sequence reads: CASSPGGEQYF.

The genes are TRBV20-1 and TRBJ2-7; TCRdb designates TRBD1, a call that cannot be tested without DNA. Germline CDR1 is DFQATT and CDR2 is SNEGSKA (reference sequence). The CDR3 has 19 amino acids. This CDR3 is CSARIRLFMQGDPGYEQYF.

This chain joins TRBV5-4 and TRBJ1-1; the TCRdb call, TRBD1, lacks DNA for checking. The CDR3 spans 14 residues. CDR1 is SGHNT, CDR2 YYREEE, per germline (reference sequence). The CDR3 is CASSFSTGGTEAFF.

This clonotype is medium-sized by frequency. CDR3 sequence: CASSGGGGAVNEQFF. The V call is TRBV6-4, the J call TRBJ2-1; TCRdb lists TRBD2, though no DNA is available to test this call. Germline CDR1 reads MRHNA; CDR2 reads SNTAGT. The CDR3 has 15 residues.

This clonotype is identified as medium-sized from frequency. V usage is TRBV6-6 and J usage is TRBJ1-5. Germline CDR1 reads MNHNY; CDR2 reads SVGAGI (reference sequence). The CDR3 extends over 16 amino acids. CDR3 loop: CASSYDQNNPDQPQHF.

CDR3 amino acids: CASSLGLAGGTETQYF. The genes are TRBV7-2 and TRBJ2-5; TCRdb selects TRBD2, and the lack of DNA leaves this call unchecked. Germline V gene lookup returns CDR1 SGHTA and CDR2 FQGNSA. The CDR3 extends over 16 amino acids.

The CDR3 here is CASSYSAGDSYNEQFF. The rearrangement uses TRBV6-6 and TRBJ2-1; TCRdb's D gene call, TRBD2, goes unchecked for lack of DNA. The length of the CDR3 is 16 residues. Per germline, CDR1 MNHNY and CDR2 SVGAGI (reference sequence).

The chain links TRBV7-8 to TRBJ2-5; TCRdb selects TRBD2, and the lack of DNA leaves this call unchecked. The length of the CDR3 is 12 residues. The germline V gene encodes CDR1 SGHVS and CDR2 FQNEAQ. The CDR3 loop reads CASSADYLDQYF.

This chain joins TRBV28 and TRBJ1-5. The CDR3 runs 14 residues. CDR1 is MDHEN and CDR2 is SYDVKM in the germline V gene. The CDR3 loop reads CASSFLTDNQPQHF.

The chain couples TRBV12-3 or TRBV12-4 to TRBJ1-1. This CDR3 is 14 amino acids long. CDR3 protein: CASSTARVNTEAFF.

The chain joins TRBV12-3 or TRBV12-4 to TRBJ1-6; TCRdb returns TRBD1, unconfirmable since there is no DNA. CDR3 length: 16 residues. The CDR3 region is CASSPRPGSYNSPLHF.